This record looks at one TCR beta chain sequence and its context. Its antigen remains unidentified. Method: immunoSEQ multiplex PCR; TCRdb's copy keeps in-frame clones and lacks some. The sample carries about 100,000 clones, approximately 84% recorded once. Germline V gene lookup returns CDR1 KGHDR and CDR2 SFDVKD. V was trimmed by 7 bases and J by 2 bases, leaving 11 bases between them. The CDR3 has 13 residues. This sample is drawn from a study of T cell responses to AZD1222 COVID-19 vaccine. Study details: Second-dose schedules of about 4 or about 12 weeks were combined.

Study-wide points: CD4 TCRs associated with vaccination spanned spike, dominating at 160-218 and 743-854.

This chain joins TRBV24-1 and TRBJ2-7; D gene ambiguous. The sample here was peripheral blood, taken on day 0 of AZD1222 vaccination. The TCR sequence derives from an adult in good health. The CDR3 bases are TGTGCCACCAGAGAGGTGGGTGCCTACGAGCAGTACTTC. Amino acid sequence: CATREVGAYEQYF.